Below, 3 T cell receptor beta chains from the same sample are listed, as sequenced in a study of response to subunit inactivated influenza vaccine. TCRdb itself ran the RT-PCR reads through MiXCR, one entry per CDR3 protein. The table shows some 160,000 distinct CDR3 sequences, with about a tenth occurring only once. The sequenced sample was non-naive T cells sorted from PBMCs, obtained roughly 45 days after vaccination. The receptors originated from a man aged 50-59 years who received an inactivated influenza vaccine.

This chain uses TRBV6-6 with TRBJ1-2; D perhaps matches TRBD1 (5 bases). The length of the CDR3 is 11 residues. V lost 10 bases, J lost 8 bases, and 14 bases lay in between. CDR1 and CDR2 from the germline V gene are MNHNY and SVGAGI (reference sequence). The CDR3 DNA reads TGTGCCATCTCGCCCGGGGGAGGCTACACCTTC. As protein: CAISPGGGYTF.

This clonotype was seen ten or more times. V and J are TRBV5-6 and TRBJ2-3, with 8 bases identical to TRBD2. V trimming: 1 base; J trimming: 8 bases; junction bases outside the gene matches: 12. The CDR3 covers 16 residues. Germline V CDR1 and CDR2: SGHDT, YYEEEE. CDR3 residues: CASSLPVYGGAGTQYF. The CDR3 coding sequence is TGTGCCAGCAGCTTGCCGGTTTACGGGGGGGCCGGTACGCAGTATTTT.

The chain uses TRBV6-6 and TRBJ2-7; TRBD1 might be the D (6 bases). The CDR3 loop spans 12 amino acids. Germline loops: CDR1 MNHNY, CDR2 SVGAGI (reference sequence). Trimming pared 7 bases from V and 2 bases from J, leaving 9 bases between. The DNA of the CDR3 is TGTGCCAGCATTTCAGGGGCCTACGAGCAGTACTTC. Its translation is CASISGAYEQYF.